Listed here are 30 T cell receptor beta chains from one sample, sequenced in a study of prognosis after radiotherapy for stage I lung cancer. The TCR beta CDR3 region was amplified from genomic DNA, with two rounds of multiplex PCR being used for the amplification. Round-one PCR had primers specific to each TRBV and TRBJ gene. Via MiXCR, TCRdb re-called the multiplex PCR reads, giving one row per CDR3 protein. This sample yields 25,000 to 35,000 distinct CDR3 sequences, of which about 45% are seen a single time; more than 13% belongs to the top ten. Source: PBMCs, taken before or after stereotactic body radiation therapy (not recorded which). The source of these receptors is a donor at least 50 years old with non-small cell lung cancer.

This clonotype was seen many times. V gene TRBV6-2 or TRBV6-3 combines with J gene TRBJ1-2; weak D call: TRBD1 (5 bases). V gave up 5 bases and J gave up 6 bases, with 10 bases separating them. The CDR3 sequence is 12 residues long. Germline V gene data show CDR1 as MNHEY and CDR2 as SVGEGT. Here the CDR3 reads CASSKLGDGYTF. The DNA of the CDR3 is TGTGCCAGCAGTAAACTGGGGGATGGCTACACCTTC.

This clonotype came up many times. The chain carries TRBV12-3 or TRBV12-4 and TRBJ2-3; weak D call: TRBD1 (6 bases). The CDR3 loop spans 17 amino acids. V was clipped by 4 bases and J by 4 bases, with 21 bases between them. The CDR3 coding sequence is TGTGCCAGCAGTTCTCTCTGGGGACAAAAGGTGGCAGATACGCAGTATTTT. This gives the protein CASSSLWGQKVADTQYF.

This clonotype has a count of ten or more. The J gene is TRBJ2-3, the V gene TRBV28, with D possibly being TRBD2 (5 bases). Per germline, CDR1 MDHEN and CDR2 SYDVKM. Trimming took 8 bases from V and 2 from J, leaving 26 bases between them. The CDR3 has 18 amino acids. The CDR3 DNA reads as TGTGCCAGCGGGCCCCAAGCACTCTCATCGAGGGCCACAGATACGCAGTATTTT. Amino acid sequence: CASGPQALSSRATDTQYF. The full variable domain, its missing parts supplied by reference TRBV28 and TRBJ2-3, is DVKVTQSSRYLVKRTGEKVFLECVQDMDHENMFWYRQDPGLGLRLIYFSYDVKMKEKGDIPEGYSVSREKKERFSLILESASTNQTSMYLCASGPQALSSRATDTQYFGPGTRLTVL.

The chain uses TRBV7-2 and TRBJ2-2, with 11 bases fitting TRBD2. Germline CDR1 and CDR2: SGHTA and FQGNSA. V lost 6 bases, J lost 0 bases, and 3 bases stayed unmatched. This CDR3 is 16 amino acids long. CDR3 sequence (DNA): TGTGCCAGCAGTTCTAGCGGGAGGACGAACACCGGGGAGCTGTTTTTT. This encodes CASSSSGRTNTGELFF.

This clonotype was recorded at least ten times. The chain uses TRBV20-1 and TRBJ2-3; 7 positions match TRBD2. CDR3 length equals 13 residues. Looked up from germline, CDR1 is DFQATT and CDR2 is SNEGSKA (reference sequence). V shed 8 bases, J shed 2 bases, and the junction held 7 bases outside the gene matches. The CDR3 here is CSSYRGDTDTQYF. The CDR3, as DNA: TGCAGTTCCTATCGGGGGGACACAGATACGCAGTATTTT.

This clonotype was recorded many times. V usage is TRBV20-1 and J usage is TRBJ2-7, with D tentatively TRBD2 (5 bases). The germline V gene encodes CDR1 DFQATT and CDR2 SNEGSKA (reference sequence). The CDR3 extends over 13 amino acids. The V and J ends lost 2 bases and 0 bases respectively, with 8 bases between them. DNA for the CDR3: TGCAGTGCTAGAAGTACTAGCTCCTACGAGCAGTACTTC. Protein: CSARSTSSYEQYF.

Points on this clonotype: It may be a read error: a sequence one base away is much more abundant. CDR3 in amino acids: CSARHPGEVRGYTF. The CDR3 DNA follows: TGCAGTGCTAGGCACCCGGGGGAGGTCCGAGGCTACACCTTC. The chain links TRBV20-1 to TRBJ1-2, with D tentatively TRBD1 (5 bases). CDR1 is DFQATT, CDR2 SNEGSKA, per germline (reference sequence). This CDR3 comprises 14 residues. Trimming shortened V by 3 bases and J by 8 bases, and 19 bases separated the two germline ends.

Concerning this clonotype: This likely comes from a read error, as the CDR3 has no conserved phenylalanine or tryptophan at its end. The gene calls are TRBV6-1 and TRBJ2-7; possibly TRBD1 for D (6 bases). The CDR3 totals 13 residues. The germline V and J ends were trimmed by 5 bases and 6 bases, with 14 bases remaining between them. The germline V gene encodes CDR1 MNHNS and CDR2 SASEGT. Here the CDR3 reads CASSPGTGIEQYL. The CDR3 nucleotides are TGTGCCAGCAGTCCCGGTACAGGGATCGAGCAGTACCTC.

The gene calls are TRBV7-3 and TRBJ2-7, with 7 bases aligning to TRBD1. Germline-derived CDR1 and CDR2 are SGHTA and FQGTGA. There are 13 residues in the CDR3. Trimming took 2 bases from V and 7 from J; bases not matched to a gene: 5. The chain's CDR3 is CASSLVGTVEQYF. The CDR3 coding sequence is TGTGCCAGCAGCTTAGTGGGGACAGTGGAGCAGTACTTC.

The sample holds many counts of this clonotype. The chain carries TRBV18 and TRBJ1-6, with 9 bases matching TRBD1. The germline V gene encodes CDR1 KGHSH and CDR2 LQKENI. CDR3 size: 17 residues. With V trimmed by 8 bases and J by 0 bases, 8 bases remained unmatched. The CDR3 region is CASISGTGSSYNSPLHF. The CDR3, as DNA: TGTGCCAGCATTTCCGGGACAGGGAGCTCCTATAATTCACCCCTCCACTTT.

This clonotype was recorded many times. The rearrangement uses TRBV7-2 and TRBJ2-6; D tentatively reads TRBD1 or TRBD2 (5 bases each). The CDR3 is 15 amino acids. Germline-derived CDR1 and CDR2 are SGHTA and FQGNSA. V gave up 2 bases and J gave up 4 bases, with 9 bases separating them. The CDR3 reads CASSLSGTGANVLTF. The CDR3 DNA reads TGTGCCAGCAGCTTATCAGGGACCGGGGCCAACGTCCTGACTTTC.

The chain uses TRBV27 and TRBJ2-7; the D gene is possibly TRBD2 (6 bases). CDR1 is MNHEY, CDR2 SMNVEV, per germline (reference sequence). This CDR3 region has 12 residues. V was shortened by 5 bases and J by 1 base, with 6 bases between the two germline ends. CDR3 sequence: CASSAGSYEQYF. DNA of the CDR3: TGTGCCAGCAGTGCGGGATCCTACGAGCAGTACTTC.

In this sample, this clonotype turned up many times. CDR3 coding DNA: TGCAGTGCTAGTCTCCAGGGCGTAGGCACTGAAGCTTTCTTT. It is translated as CSASLQGVGTEAFF. This rearrangement joins TRBV20-1 to TRBJ1-1; D might be TRBD1 (5 bases). V gave up 3 bases and J gave up 4 bases, with 15 bases separating them. CDR1 and CDR2 (germline): DFQATT, SNEGSKA (reference sequence). The CDR3 is made up of 14 amino acids.

With regard to this clonotype: A far larger clone is only one base removed, so a read error is likely. The chain carries TRBV12-3 or TRBV12-4 and TRBJ2-5; 8 bases are shared with TRBD2. The end of the DNA aligns better with TRBJ2-1, so the J call may be wrong. CDR3 length equals 15 residues. The CDR3 here is CASSLQSGGVFEQFF. The DNA of the CDR3 is TGTGCCAGCAGTTTACAATCGGGGGGGGTTTTTGAGCAGTTCTTC.

In regard to this clonotype: No DNA is shown, since the ends of the CDR3 on it are uncertain; the CDR3 is the one TCRdb lists. The rearrangement uses TRBV6-2 or TRBV6-3 and TRBJ2-7; the table names TRBD1, a call not compared with the DNA. Germline V gives CDR1 MNHEY, CDR2 SVGEGT. Including both end residues, the CDR3 is 20 amino acids long. This CDR3 is CASSYTDGTGPVGGGNEQYF.

This clonotype was detected ten times or more. The rearrangement joins TRBV12-3 or TRBV12-4 to TRBJ1-4; D is unclear. Trimming pared 1 base from V and 8 bases from J, leaving 14 bases between. This CDR3 region has 15 residues. Written as DNA, the CDR3 is TGTGCCAGCAGTTTAGGTAGTTGGCCTGGGGAAAAACTGTTTTTT. Amino acids: CASSLGSWPGEKLFF.

This clonotype was seen many times. The genes are TRBV28 and TRBJ1-2, with a tentative D call TRBD1 (5 bases). CDR3 length: 13 amino acids. Trimming left V 5 bases short and J 10 bases short, with 17 bases between. Germline assignment: CDR1 MDHEN and CDR2 SYDVKM. The CDR3 region has the DNA TGTGCCAGCAGTGGGCCGGTCGACAGATCCTACACCTTC. Translation gives CASSGPVDRSYTF.

This clonotype counts as medium-sized (0.01 to 0.1%). The chain has TRBV5-1 and TRBJ2-3; D may match TRBD1 or TRBD2 (5 bases each). Per germline, CDR1 SGHRS and CDR2 YFSETQ. This CDR3 is 17 amino acids long. V gave up 1 base and J gave up 1 base, with 16 bases separating them. The CDR3 spells CASSLRGASRGTDTQYF. In DNA, the CDR3 is TGCGCCAGCAGCTTGAGGGGAGCTAGCCGAGGCACAGATACGCAGTATTTT.

The chain links TRBV7-2 to TRBJ2-2; D might be TRBD1 (6 bases). The CDR3 sequence is 13 residues long. V shed 8 bases and J shed 5 bases, with 12 bases lying between them. The germline V gene encodes CDR1 SGHTA and CDR2 FQGNSA. The CDR3 is CASGKGETGELFF. As DNA, the CDR3 is TGTGCCAGCGGAAAGGGGGAAACCGGGGAGCTGTTTTTT.

The sample holds many counts of this clonotype. The genes are TRBV6-4 and TRBJ2-2, with D perhaps TRBD1 or TRBD2 (5 bases each). Looked up from germline, CDR1 is MRHNA and CDR2 is SNTAGT. This CDR3 comprises 15 residues. The V and J ends lost 6 bases and 5 bases respectively, with 16 bases between them. This CDR3 is CASRSRDALTGELFF. The CDR3 coding sequence is TGTGCCAGCAGAAGCCGGGACGCTTTAACCGGGGAGCTGTTTTTT.

Relative to its sample, this clonotype is medium-sized (0.01 to 0.1%). The chain has TRBV27 and TRBJ1-1; possibly TRBD1 for D (6 bases). Germline CDR1 and CDR2: MNHEY and SMNVEV (reference sequence). V lost 6 bases to trimming and J lost 8 bases, with 10 bases between them. This CDR3 has 11 amino acids. The CDR3 sequence: CASSQGNEAFF. In DNA form, the CDR3 reads TGTGCCAGCAGCCAGGGGAACGAAGCTTTCTTT.

The chain uses TRBV6-2 or TRBV6-3 and TRBJ1-6; the match to TRBD1 covers 7 bases. The CDR3 spans 15 residues. The germline gives CDR1 MNHEY, CDR2 SVGEGT. Trimming took 6 bases from V and 7 from J; bases not matched to a gene: 9. CDR3 residues: CASREGGLGNSPLHF. CDR3 nucleotide sequence: TGTGCCAGCAGGGAAGGGGGCCTGGGCAATTCACCCCTCCACTTT.

Only a few counts were recorded for this clonotype. CDR3 region: CASSPGGSQSYTF. In nucleotides, the CDR3 is TGCGCCAGCAGCCCAGGGGGAAGTCAGAGCTACACCTTC. The genes are TRBV5-1 and TRBJ1-2; 7 bases fit TRBD1. Germline CDR1 and CDR2: SGHRS and YFSETQ. The CDR3 has 13 amino acids. V dropped 4 bases and J dropped 9; count of bases not matched to a gene: 9.

This clonotype was counted ten times or more. V usage is TRBV10-3 and J usage is TRBJ1-1; TRBD1 agrees at 11 bases. The junction had 13 bases not matched to a gene; V was cut back by 8 bases and J by 2 bases. The V gene's germline CDR1 is ENHRY and CDR2 SYGVKD. The CDR3 contains 17 residues. The CDR3 protein is CAISAGRGQGGNTEAFF. Here the CDR3 DNA reads TGTGCCATCTCAGCAGGGCGGGGACAGGGGGGCAACACTGAAGCTTTCTTT.

Points on this clonotype: The junction departs from germline at one end; a sequencing error may be responsible. The CDR3, as DNA: TGTGCCAGAAGTGAAGCTGAAGGGGATCAGCCCCAGCATTTT. Residues: CARSEAEGDQPQHF. V and J are TRBV6-1 and TRBJ1-5, with D perhaps TRBD1 (5 bases). Germline-derived CDR1 and CDR2 are MNHNS and SASEGT. The CDR3 is made up of 14 amino acids.

The chain recombines TRBV19 with TRBJ2-2, with D possibly matching TRBD2 (5 bases). The CDR3 has 14 residues. The germline gives CDR1 LNHDA, CDR2 SQIVND (reference sequence). Deletions cut 1 base from V and 3 bases from J, with 6 bases between. The CDR3 is CASSIAGYTGELFF. CDR3 bases: TGTGCCAGTAGTATAGCGGGATACACCGGGGAGCTGTTTTTT.

The sample holds many counts of this clonotype. The genes are TRBV9 and TRBJ2-1; tentative D call: TRBD2 (6 bases). From germline, CDR1 is SGDLS and CDR2 YYNGEE. The CDR3 has 13 residues. Trimming cost V 0 bases and J 6 bases, with 7 bases left between them. Written as DNA, the CDR3 is TGTGCCAGCAGCGTAGTCGGGAGCAATGAGCAGTTCTTC. Translation: CASSVVGSNEQFF. The full variable domain, rest sourced from reference TRBV9 and TRBJ2-1, is DSGVTQTPKHLITATGQRVTLRCSPRSGDLSVYWYQQSLDQGLQFLIQYYNGEERAKGNILERFSAQQFPDLHSELNLSSLELGDSALYFCASSVVGSNEQFFGPGTRLTVL.

The chain combines TRBV20-1 with TRBJ2-1, with TRBD2 matching 9 bases. Per the germline V gene, CDR1 is DFQATT and CDR2 is SNEGSKA (reference sequence). This CDR3 has 14 amino acids. V lost 2 bases and J lost 5; bases outside the gene matches: 4. The CDR3 sequence: CSARRLAGNNEQFF. CDR3 DNA sequence: TGCAGTGCTAGACGGCTAGCGGGGAACAATGAGCAGTTCTTC.

Regarding this clonotype: At one end the junction does not follow the germline gene, possibly because of a read error. The CDR3 region is CASSRDSSPTYDQYF. The CDR3 DNA is TGTGCCAGCAGTAGGGACAGTTCCCCGACCTACGATCAGTACTTC. J is TRBJ2-7 and V is TRBV27, with 7 bases matching TRBD1. The CDR3 extends over 15 amino acids. Germline V CDR1 and CDR2: MNHEY, SMNVEV (reference sequence).

This clonotype has only one observation. With only one base between it and a far larger clone, this is likely a read error. The rearrangement links TRBV6-1 to TRBJ1-1, with D perhaps TRBD1 (5 bases). The germline gives CDR1 MNHNS, CDR2 SASEGT. The length of the CDR3 is 13 residues. CDR3 sequence (DNA): TGTGTCAGCAGTTACCGGACATACACTGAAGCTTTCTTT. Amino acids: CVSSYRTYTEAFF.